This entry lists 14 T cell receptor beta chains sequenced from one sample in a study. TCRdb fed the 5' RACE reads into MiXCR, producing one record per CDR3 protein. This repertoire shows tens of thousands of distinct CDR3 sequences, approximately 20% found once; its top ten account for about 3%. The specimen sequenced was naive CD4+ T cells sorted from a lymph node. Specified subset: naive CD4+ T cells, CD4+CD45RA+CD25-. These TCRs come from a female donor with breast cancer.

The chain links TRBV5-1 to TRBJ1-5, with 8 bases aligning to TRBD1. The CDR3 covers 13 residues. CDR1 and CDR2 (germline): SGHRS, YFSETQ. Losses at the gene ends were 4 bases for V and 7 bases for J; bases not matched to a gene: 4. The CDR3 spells CASSATGEQPQHF. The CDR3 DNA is TGCGCCAGCAGCGCGACAGGGGAACAGCCCCAGCATTTT.

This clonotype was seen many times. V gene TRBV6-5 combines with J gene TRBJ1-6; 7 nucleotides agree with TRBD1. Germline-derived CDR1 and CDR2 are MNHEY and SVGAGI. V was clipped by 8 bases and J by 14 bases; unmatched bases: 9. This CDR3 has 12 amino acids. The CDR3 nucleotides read TGTGCCAGCGGAACGAGACAGGGTTCCCTCCACTTT. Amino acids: CASGTRQGSLHF.

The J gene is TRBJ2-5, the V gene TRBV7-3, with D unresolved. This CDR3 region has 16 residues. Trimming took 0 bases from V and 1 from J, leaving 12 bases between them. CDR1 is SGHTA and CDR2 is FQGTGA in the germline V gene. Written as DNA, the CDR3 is TGTGCCAGCAGCTTAACGTCTGGGCGAGGCCAAGAGACCCAGTACTTC. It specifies CASSLTSGRGQETQYF.

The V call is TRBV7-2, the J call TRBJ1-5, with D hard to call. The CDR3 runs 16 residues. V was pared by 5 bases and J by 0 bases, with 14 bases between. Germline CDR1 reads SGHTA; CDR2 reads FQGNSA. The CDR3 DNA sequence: TGTGCCAGCAGCCTCCCCACAGTATATAGCAATCAGCCCCAGCATTTT. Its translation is CASSLPTVYSNQPQHF.

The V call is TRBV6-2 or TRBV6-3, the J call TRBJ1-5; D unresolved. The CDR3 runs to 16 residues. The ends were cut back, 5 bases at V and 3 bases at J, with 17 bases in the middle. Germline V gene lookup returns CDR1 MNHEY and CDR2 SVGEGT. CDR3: CASSAPAQSSNQPQHF. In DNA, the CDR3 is TGTGCCAGCAGTGCCCCGGCACAGTCTTCCAATCAGCCCCAGCATTTT.

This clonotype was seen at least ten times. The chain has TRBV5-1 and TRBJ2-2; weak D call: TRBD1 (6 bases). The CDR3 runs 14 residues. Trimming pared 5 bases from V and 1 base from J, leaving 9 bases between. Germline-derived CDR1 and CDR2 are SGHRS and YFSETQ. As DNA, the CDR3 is TGCGCCAGCAGGAAGGGACAGAACACCGGGGAGCTGTTTTTT. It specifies CASRKGQNTGELFF.

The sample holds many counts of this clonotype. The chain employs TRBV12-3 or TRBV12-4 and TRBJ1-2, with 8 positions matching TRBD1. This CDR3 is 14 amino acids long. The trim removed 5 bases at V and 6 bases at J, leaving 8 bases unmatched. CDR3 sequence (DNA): TGTGCCAGCAGTACCGCAGGGGGCGCGAATGGCTACACCTTC. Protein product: CASSTAGGANGYTF.

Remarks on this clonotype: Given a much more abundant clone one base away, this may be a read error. As DNA, the CDR3 is TGTGCCAGCAGCCCCACGGCAGTTATGTCCTACAATGAGCGGTTCTTC. Translation gives CASSPTAVMSYNERFF. The chain joins TRBV7-3 to TRBJ2-1, with D unresolved. The CDR3 spans 16 residues. Germline lookup yields CDR1 SGHTA and CDR2 FQGTGA. The full variable domain, in which reference TRBV7-3 and TRBJ2-1 provide the parts outside the CDR3, is GAGVSQTPSNKVTEKGKYVELRCDPISGHTALYWYRQSLGQGPEFLIYFQGTGAADDSGLPNDRFFAVRPEGSVSTLKIQRTERGDSAVYLCASSPTAVMSYNERFFGPGTRLTVL.

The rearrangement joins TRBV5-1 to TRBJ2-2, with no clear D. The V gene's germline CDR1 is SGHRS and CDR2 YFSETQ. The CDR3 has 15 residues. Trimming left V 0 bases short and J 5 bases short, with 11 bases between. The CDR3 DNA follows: TGCGCCAGCAGCTTGGAATTGAGAGAGACCGGGGAGCTGTTTTTT. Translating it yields CASSLELRETGELFF. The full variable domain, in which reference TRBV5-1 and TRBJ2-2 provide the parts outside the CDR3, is KAGVTQTPRYLIKTRGQQVTLSCSPISGHRSVSWYQQTPGQGLQFLFEYFSETQRNKGNFPGRFSGRQFSNSRSEMNVSTLELGDSALYLCASSLELRETGELFFGEGSRLTVL.

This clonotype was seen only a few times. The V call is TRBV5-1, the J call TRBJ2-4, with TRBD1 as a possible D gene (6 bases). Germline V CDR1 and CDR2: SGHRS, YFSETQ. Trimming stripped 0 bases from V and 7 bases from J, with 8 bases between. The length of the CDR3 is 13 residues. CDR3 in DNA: TGCGCCAGCAGCTTGGGGCAGGGGAACATTCAGTACTTC. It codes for CASSLGQGNIQYF. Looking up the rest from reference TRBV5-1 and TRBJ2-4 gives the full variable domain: KAGVTQTPRYLIKTRGQQVTLSCSPISGHRSVSWYQQTPGQGLQFLFEYFSETQRNKGNFPGRFSGRQFSNSRSEMNVSTLELGDSALYLCASSLGQGNIQYFGAGTRLSVL.

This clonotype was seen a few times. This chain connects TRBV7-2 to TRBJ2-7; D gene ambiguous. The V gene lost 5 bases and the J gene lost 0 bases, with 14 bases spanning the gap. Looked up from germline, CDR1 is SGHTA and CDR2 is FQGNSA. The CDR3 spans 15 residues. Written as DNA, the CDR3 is TGTGCCAGCAGCCCCCTCGGCGGTAGCTCCTACGAGCAGTACTTC. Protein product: CASSPLGGSSYEQYF.

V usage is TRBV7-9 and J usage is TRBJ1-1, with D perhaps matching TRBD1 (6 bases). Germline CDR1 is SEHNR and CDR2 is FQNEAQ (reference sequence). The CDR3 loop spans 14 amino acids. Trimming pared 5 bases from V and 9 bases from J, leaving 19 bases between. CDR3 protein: CASSLQTIGTQAFF. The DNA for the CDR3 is TGTGCCAGCAGCCTACAAACAATCGGGACACAAGCTTTCTTT.

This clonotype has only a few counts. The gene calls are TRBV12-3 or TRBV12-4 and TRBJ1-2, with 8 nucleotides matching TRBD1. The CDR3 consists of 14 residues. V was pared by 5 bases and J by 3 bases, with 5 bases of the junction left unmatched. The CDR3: CASSTGQGHYGYTF. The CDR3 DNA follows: TGTGCCAGCAGTACCGGACAGGGTCACTATGGCTACACCTTC.

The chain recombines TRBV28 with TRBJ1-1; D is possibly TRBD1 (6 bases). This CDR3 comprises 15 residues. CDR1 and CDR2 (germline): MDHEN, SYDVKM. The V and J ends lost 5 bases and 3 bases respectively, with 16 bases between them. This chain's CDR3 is CASSRGAFRDTEAFF. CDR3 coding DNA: TGTGCCAGCAGTCGGGGGGCCTTTCGGGACACTGAAGCTTTCTTT.